The 16 T cell receptor beta chains in this list originate from one sample, sequenced in a study of T cell responses to AZD1222 COVID-19 vaccine. The assay was immunoSEQ multiplex PCR, and TCRdb's table has in-frame clones only and misses some. The table shows 95,000 to 110,000 clones, with 87% occurring only once. Sequences were derived from peripheral blood, sampled on day 0 of AZD1222 vaccination. Source of these receptors: an adult in good health.

This chain joins TRBV27 and TRBJ1-5; no definite D call. Germline V CDR1 and CDR2: MNHEY, SMNVEV (reference sequence). With 8 bases removed from V and 7 bases from J, the gap between germline ends came to 12 bases. This CDR3 region has 12 residues. CDR3 sequence (DNA): TGTGCCAGCGGCACCTCGAACCAGCCCCAGCATTTT. This encodes CASGTSNQPQHF.

The V and J genes are TRBV7-3 and TRBJ2-1; 9 positions match TRBD2. V shed 2 bases and J 10 bases; nucleotides not matched to a gene: 3. The CDR3 is made up of 13 amino acids. Germline V gene lookup returns CDR1 SGHTA and CDR2 FQGTGA. In DNA form, the CDR3 reads TGTGCCAGCAGCTTACGCGGGAGGGACGAGCAGTTCTTC. Its translation: CASSLRGRDEQFF.

The chain is built from TRBV13 and TRBJ1-1, with D possibly TRBD1 on 5 matching bases. The V gene lost 7 bases and the J gene lost 1 base, with 16 bases spanning the gap. The CDR3 consists of 15 residues. The germline gives CDR1 PRHDT, CDR2 FYEKMQ (reference sequence). The CDR3 coding sequence is TGTGCCAGCATCCAAAGGGGCGGGAAGAACACTGAAGCTTTCTTT. Its translation is CASIQRGGKNTEAFF.

The chain joins TRBV18 to TRBJ1-1, with D hard to call. V dropped 2 bases and J dropped 8 bases, with 9 bases sitting between them. The CDR3 runs to 12 residues. Per germline, CDR1 KGHSH and CDR2 LQKENI. The CDR3 loop reads CASSPARQEAFF. The CDR3 DNA follows: TGTGCCAGCTCACCAGCCCGGCAGGAAGCTTTCTTT. Based on the CDR3 plus reference TRBV18 and TRBJ1-1, the full variable domain is NAGVMQNPRHLVRRRGQEARLRCSPMKGHSHVYWYRQLPEEGLKFMVYLQKENIIDESGMPKERFSAEFPKEGPSILRIQQVVRGDSAAYFCASSPARQEAFFGQGTRLTVV.

This chain links TRBV7-2 with TRBJ2-1; TRBD2 agrees at 13 bases. CDR3 size: 17 residues. CDR1 is SGHTA, CDR2 FQGNSA, per germline. With 1 base clipped from V and 6 bases from J, the junction kept 6 bases outside the gene matches. The chain's CDR3 is CASSLVGLAGSPNEQFF. DNA for the CDR3: TGTGCCAGCAGCTTAGTGGGACTAGCGGGGTCCCCCAATGAGCAGTTCTTC.

The V gene is TRBV5-6, the J gene TRBJ2-4; the D is unclear. The germline CDR1 and CDR2 sequences are SGHDT and YYEEEE. V shed 0 bases and J shed 0 bases, with 4 bases lying between them. This CDR3 contains 14 residues. CDR3 nucleotides: TGTGCCAGCAGCTTGGGGCCAGCCAAAAACATTCAGTACTTC. It codes for CASSLGPAKNIQYF.

The chain combines TRBV27 with TRBJ2-3, with a tentative D call TRBD2 (5 bases). The CDR3 extends over 13 amino acids. Per germline, CDR1 MNHEY and CDR2 SMNVEV (reference sequence). V was pared by 6 bases and J by 6 bases, with 13 bases between. In nucleotides, the CDR3 is TGTGCCAGCAGCCTTCTCGGCGGGGATACGCAGTATTTT. The encoded protein is CASSLLGGDTQYF.

This clone was observed once. The rearrangement links TRBV6-5 to TRBJ1-3; D remains unclear. The ends were cut back, 2 bases at V and 2 bases at J, with 7 bases in the middle. This CDR3 region has 14 residues. CDR1 and CDR2 from the germline V gene are MNHEY and SVGAGI. The CDR3 protein is CASSYRTPGNTIYF. The DNA of the CDR3 is TGTGCCAGCAGTTACCGGACTCCTGGAAACACCATATATTTT.

The rearrangement uses TRBV24-1 and TRBJ2-3; 12 positions match TRBD1. CDR1 and CDR2 from the germline V gene are KGHDR and SFDVKD. V gave up 9 bases and J gave up 3 bases; unmatched junction bases: 9. The CDR3 runs 16 residues. The CDR3: CATAAGGQGATDTQYF. CDR3 nucleotides: TGTGCCACCGCCGCGGGGGGACAGGGGGCAACAGATACGCAGTATTTT.

CDR3 in DNA: TGTGCCTGGGGACAGGGTAGCTACGAGCAGTACTTC. Translated: CAWGQGSYEQYF. V and J are TRBV30 and TRBJ2-7, with 8 nucleotides matching TRBD1. With 5 bases clipped from V and 3 bases from J, the junction kept 3 bases outside the gene matches. CDR1 and CDR2 from the germline V gene are GTSNPN and SVGIG (reference sequence). The CDR3 loop spans 12 amino acids.

This clone was observed a handful of times. The chain has TRBV18 and TRBJ2-7; D is undetermined. This CDR3 is built from 13 residues. The germline V gene has CDR1 KGHSH and CDR2 LQKENI. The V end lost 3 bases, the J end lost 4 bases, and 10 bases lay between the germline ends. The CDR3 sequence: CASSPTSGYEQYF. In nucleotides, the CDR3 is TGTGCCAGCTCACCGACGTCGGGTTACGAGCAGTACTTC.

The rearrangement links TRBV28 to TRBJ2-7, with TRBD2 as a possible D gene (6 bases). Germline lookup yields CDR1 MDHEN and CDR2 SYDVKM. V lost 5 bases and J 3 bases, leaving 14 bases between the germline ends. CDR3 length equals 14 residues. For the CDR3, the DNA is TGTGCCAGCAGTCACCGGAGGGACGGCTACGAGCAGTACTTC. Protein: CASSHRRDGYEQYF.

The chain carries TRBV7-2 and TRBJ2-7, with TRBD1 as a possible D gene (6 bases). The CDR3 runs 13 residues. V was trimmed by 6 bases and J by 4 bases, leaving 13 bases between them. From germline, CDR1 is SGHTA and CDR2 FQGNSA. CDR3 DNA sequence: TGTGCCAGCAGTCCGTTTACAGGGTACGAGCAGTACTTC. The encoded protein is CASSPFTGYEQYF.

This clone has just a few counts. V gene TRBV7-9 combines with J gene TRBJ2-7; no clear D. V gave up 4 bases and J gave up 3 bases, with 19 bases separating them. The CDR3 consists of 16 residues. Germline CDR1 is SEHNR and CDR2 is FQNEAQ (reference sequence). The chain's CDR3 is CASSSYPYPTNYEQYF. Here the CDR3 DNA reads TGTGCCAGCAGCTCATACCCTTATCCCACGAACTACGAGCAGTACTTC.

The chain recombines TRBV11-1 with TRBJ2-7; the D is unclear. Looked up from germline, CDR1 is SGHAT and CDR2 is FQDESV (reference sequence). The ends were cut back, 1 base at V and 6 bases at J, with 13 bases in the middle. The CDR3 is made up of 14 amino acids. CDR3 DNA: TGTGCCAGCAGCTTAGACAGCCGTTTTGGCGAGCAGTACTTC. It specifies CASSLDSRFGEQYF. The entire variable domain, with the rest obtained from reference TRBV11-1 and TRBJ2-7, is as follows: EAEVAQSPRYKITEKSQAVAFWCDPISGHATLYWYRQILGQGPELLVQFQDESVVDDSQLPKDRFSAERLKGVDSTLKIQPAELGDSAMYLCASSLDSRFGEQYFGPGTRLTVT.

V gene TRBV19 combines with J gene TRBJ2-1; D unclear. The V gene lost 7 bases and the J gene lost 9 bases, with 10 bases spanning the gap. The CDR3 extends over 11 amino acids. Germline CDR1 and CDR2: LNHDA and SQIVND (reference sequence). CDR3 in amino acids: CASTRMGEQFF. CDR3 in DNA: TGTGCCAGTACCAGGATGGGTGAGCAGTTCTTC.